The 13 T cell receptor beta chains in this list originate from one sample, sequenced in a study of technical replicates of blood from several donors. Here immunoSEQ multiplex PCR was the method, and the copy in TCRdb shows in-frame clones only, minus some. In the table there are tens of thousands of clones, 94% of which are singletons. Material for sequencing was T cells isolated from PBMCs. All receptors come from a human donor in good health.

The chain recombines TRBV5-1 with TRBJ2-3, with D possibly being TRBD2 (5 bases). V was pared by 5 bases and J by 6 bases, with 19 bases between. This CDR3 contains 15 residues. Germline V gives CDR1 SGHRS, CDR2 YFSETQ. CDR3 region: CASRLQWENSDTQYF. CDR3 nucleotides: TGCGCCAGCAGATTGCAGTGGGAGAATTCCGATACGCAGTATTTT.

The CDR3 DNA is TGTGCCAGCAGCGTATCAGGGGTAACCACTGAAGCTTTCTTT. Protein product: CASSVSGVTTEAFF. The genes are TRBV7-9 and TRBJ1-1; D possibly corresponds to TRBD1 (6 bases). V was trimmed by 5 bases and J by 4 bases, leaving 14 bases between them. CDR3 length equals 14 residues. Germline assignment: CDR1 SEHNR and CDR2 FQNEAQ (reference sequence). Drawing the rest from reference TRBV7-9 and TRBJ1-1, the complete variable domain is DTGVSQNPRHKITKRGQNVTFRCDPISEHNRLYWYRQTLGQGPEFLTYFQNEAQLEKSRLLSDRFSAERPKGSFSTLEIQRTEQGDSAMYLCASSVSGVTTEAFFGQGTRLTVV.

The rearrangement uses TRBV29-1 and TRBJ1-4; D perhaps matches TRBD1 (5 bases). Per germline, CDR1 SQVTM and CDR2 ANQGSEA. The CDR3 has 13 residues. V was clipped by 5 bases and J by 4 bases, with 11 bases between them. CDR3 sequence reads: CSVPGSGNEKLFF. The CDR3 coding sequence is TGCAGCGTTCCAGGGTCGGGTAATGAAAAACTGTTTTTT.

This chain connects TRBV6-5 to TRBJ2-7; D ambiguous. Looked up from germline, CDR1 is MNHEY and CDR2 is SVGAGI. The CDR3 sequence is 13 residues long. The V gene lost 0 bases and the J gene lost 2 bases, with 5 bases spanning the gap. The CDR3 nucleotides read TGTGCCAGCAGTTACTCGAGGCCCTACGAGCAGTACTTC. It specifies CASSYSRPYEQYF.

The gene calls are TRBV18 and TRBJ2-7; D gene ambiguous. Germline CDR1 KGHSH, CDR2 LQKENI. With 2 bases removed from V and 1 base from J, the gap between germline ends came to 6 bases. There are 13 residues in the CDR3. Written as DNA, the CDR3 is TGTGCCAGCTCACCAGTTTCATCCTACGAGCAGTACTTC. This translates into CASSPVSSYEQYF.

The V gene is TRBV29-1, the J gene TRBJ2-4; 9 bases match TRBD1. Looked up from germline, CDR1 is SQVTM and CDR2 is ANQGSEA. V gave up 6 bases and J gave up 3 bases; unmatched junction bases: 9. The CDR3 totals 15 residues. CDR3: CSVDGTGYGKNIQYF. The CDR3 region has the DNA TGCAGCGTAGACGGGACAGGGTACGGCAAAAACATTCAGTACTTC.

The rearrangement joins TRBV7-9 to TRBJ1-5; D is ambiguous. V was cut by 1 base and J by 4 bases, with 11 bases left in between. CDR1 is SEHNR, CDR2 FQNEAQ, per germline (reference sequence). CDR3 length equals 15 residues. The CDR3 protein is CASSLGQTNNQPQHF. CDR3 DNA: TGTGCCAGCAGCTTAGGTCAGACTAATAATCAGCCCCAGCATTTT. The full variable domain, in which reference TRBV7-9 and TRBJ1-5 provide the parts outside the CDR3, is DTGVSQNPRHKITKRGQNVTFRCDPISEHNRLYWYRQTLGQGPEFLTYFQNEAQLEKSRLLSDRFSAERPKGSFSTLEIQRTEQGDSAMYLCASSLGQTNNQPQHFGDGTRLSIL.

V gene TRBV29-1 combines with J gene TRBJ2-7; no firm D call. The CDR3 totals 12 residues. Deletions cut 6 bases from V and 3 bases from J, with 12 bases between. Germline CDR1 and CDR2: SQVTM and ANQGSEA. CDR3 protein: CSVAGSNYEQYF. CDR3 in DNA: TGCAGCGTCGCAGGTTCCAACTACGAGCAGTACTTC.

The chain carries TRBV9 and TRBJ2-2; TRBD2 agrees at 9 bases. CDR3 length equals 20 residues. Trimming removed 0 bases from V and 6 bases from J; junction bases left unmatched: 18. Germline V CDR1 and CDR2: SGDLS, YYNGEE. CDR3 in amino acids: CASSVGSGTSNQGVAGELFF. As DNA, the CDR3 is TGTGCCAGCAGCGTAGGCTCCGGGACTAGCAACCAAGGGGTGGCCGGGGAGCTGTTTTTT.

The chain combines TRBV6-1 with TRBJ1-1; the D gene is possibly TRBD1 (6 bases). CDR1 MNHNS and CDR2 SASEGT come from the germline V gene. V was shortened by 2 bases and J by 1 base, with 11 bases between the two germline ends. This CDR3 has 15 amino acids. CDR3 sequence: CASSERGGQNTEAFF. DNA for the CDR3: TGTGCCAGCAGTGAAAGAGGGGGACAGAACACTGAAGCTTTCTTT.

This chain uses TRBV30 with TRBJ1-2, with a tentative D call TRBD1 (5 bases). V lost 1 base, J lost 4 bases, and 7 bases lay in between. Germline loops: CDR1 GTSNPN, CDR2 SVGIG (reference sequence). The CDR3 is 12 residues long. In DNA, the CDR3 is TGTGCCTGGAGTGGGGGGGGCTATGGCTACACCTTC. Translating it yields CAWSGGGYGYTF.

The genes are TRBV19 and TRBJ1-5; tentative D call: TRBD1 (5 bases). CDR1 is LNHDA and CDR2 is SQIVND in the germline V gene (reference sequence). This CDR3 is 17 amino acids long. Trimming pared 0 bases from V and 1 base from J, leaving 13 bases between. The CDR3 protein is CASSIDAVGGSNQPQHF. CDR3 DNA sequence: TGTGCCAGTAGTATAGATGCCGTGGGGGGGAGCAATCAGCCCCAGCATTTT.

The chain links TRBV27 to TRBJ2-3; the match to TRBD1 covers 9 bases. Germline trimming cut 3 bases from V and 3 bases from J; bases unmatched to any gene: 7. The CDR3 spans 16 residues. Germline-derived CDR1 and CDR2 are MNHEY and SMNVEV (reference sequence). DNA for the CDR3: TGTGCCAGCAGTTTCAGTGGACAGGGGCGAACAGATACGCAGTATTTT. The encoded protein is CASSFSGQGRTDTQYF.